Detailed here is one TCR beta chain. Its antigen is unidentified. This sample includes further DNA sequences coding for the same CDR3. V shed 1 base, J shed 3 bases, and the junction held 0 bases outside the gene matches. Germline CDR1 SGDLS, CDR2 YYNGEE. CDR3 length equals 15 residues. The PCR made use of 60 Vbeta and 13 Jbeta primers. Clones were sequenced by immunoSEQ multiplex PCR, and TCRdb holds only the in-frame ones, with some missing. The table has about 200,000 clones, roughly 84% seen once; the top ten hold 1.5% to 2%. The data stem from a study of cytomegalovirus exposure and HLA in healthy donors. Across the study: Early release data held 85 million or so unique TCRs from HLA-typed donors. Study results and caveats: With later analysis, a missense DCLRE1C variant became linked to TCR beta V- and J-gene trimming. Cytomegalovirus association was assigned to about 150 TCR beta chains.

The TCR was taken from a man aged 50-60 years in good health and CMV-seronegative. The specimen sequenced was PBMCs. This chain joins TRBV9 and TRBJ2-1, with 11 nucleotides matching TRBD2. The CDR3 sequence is CASSVTSGSYNEQFF. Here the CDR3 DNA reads TGTGCCAGCAGCGTAACTAGCGGGAGCTACAATGAGCAGTTCTTC.